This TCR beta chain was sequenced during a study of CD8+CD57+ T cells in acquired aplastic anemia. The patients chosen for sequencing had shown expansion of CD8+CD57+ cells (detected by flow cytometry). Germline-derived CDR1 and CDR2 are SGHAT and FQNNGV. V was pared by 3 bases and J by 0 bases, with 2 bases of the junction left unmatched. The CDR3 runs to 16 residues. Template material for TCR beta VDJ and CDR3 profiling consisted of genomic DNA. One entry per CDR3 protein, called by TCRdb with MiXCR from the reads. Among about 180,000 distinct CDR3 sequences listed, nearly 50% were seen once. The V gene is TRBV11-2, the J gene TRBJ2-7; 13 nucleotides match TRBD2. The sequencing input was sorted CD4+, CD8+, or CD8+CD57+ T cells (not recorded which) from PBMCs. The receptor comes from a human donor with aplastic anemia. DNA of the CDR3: TGTGCCAGCAGCTTCGGACTAGCGGGGGCCTCCTACGAGCAGTACTTC. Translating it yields CASSFGLAGASYEQYF.